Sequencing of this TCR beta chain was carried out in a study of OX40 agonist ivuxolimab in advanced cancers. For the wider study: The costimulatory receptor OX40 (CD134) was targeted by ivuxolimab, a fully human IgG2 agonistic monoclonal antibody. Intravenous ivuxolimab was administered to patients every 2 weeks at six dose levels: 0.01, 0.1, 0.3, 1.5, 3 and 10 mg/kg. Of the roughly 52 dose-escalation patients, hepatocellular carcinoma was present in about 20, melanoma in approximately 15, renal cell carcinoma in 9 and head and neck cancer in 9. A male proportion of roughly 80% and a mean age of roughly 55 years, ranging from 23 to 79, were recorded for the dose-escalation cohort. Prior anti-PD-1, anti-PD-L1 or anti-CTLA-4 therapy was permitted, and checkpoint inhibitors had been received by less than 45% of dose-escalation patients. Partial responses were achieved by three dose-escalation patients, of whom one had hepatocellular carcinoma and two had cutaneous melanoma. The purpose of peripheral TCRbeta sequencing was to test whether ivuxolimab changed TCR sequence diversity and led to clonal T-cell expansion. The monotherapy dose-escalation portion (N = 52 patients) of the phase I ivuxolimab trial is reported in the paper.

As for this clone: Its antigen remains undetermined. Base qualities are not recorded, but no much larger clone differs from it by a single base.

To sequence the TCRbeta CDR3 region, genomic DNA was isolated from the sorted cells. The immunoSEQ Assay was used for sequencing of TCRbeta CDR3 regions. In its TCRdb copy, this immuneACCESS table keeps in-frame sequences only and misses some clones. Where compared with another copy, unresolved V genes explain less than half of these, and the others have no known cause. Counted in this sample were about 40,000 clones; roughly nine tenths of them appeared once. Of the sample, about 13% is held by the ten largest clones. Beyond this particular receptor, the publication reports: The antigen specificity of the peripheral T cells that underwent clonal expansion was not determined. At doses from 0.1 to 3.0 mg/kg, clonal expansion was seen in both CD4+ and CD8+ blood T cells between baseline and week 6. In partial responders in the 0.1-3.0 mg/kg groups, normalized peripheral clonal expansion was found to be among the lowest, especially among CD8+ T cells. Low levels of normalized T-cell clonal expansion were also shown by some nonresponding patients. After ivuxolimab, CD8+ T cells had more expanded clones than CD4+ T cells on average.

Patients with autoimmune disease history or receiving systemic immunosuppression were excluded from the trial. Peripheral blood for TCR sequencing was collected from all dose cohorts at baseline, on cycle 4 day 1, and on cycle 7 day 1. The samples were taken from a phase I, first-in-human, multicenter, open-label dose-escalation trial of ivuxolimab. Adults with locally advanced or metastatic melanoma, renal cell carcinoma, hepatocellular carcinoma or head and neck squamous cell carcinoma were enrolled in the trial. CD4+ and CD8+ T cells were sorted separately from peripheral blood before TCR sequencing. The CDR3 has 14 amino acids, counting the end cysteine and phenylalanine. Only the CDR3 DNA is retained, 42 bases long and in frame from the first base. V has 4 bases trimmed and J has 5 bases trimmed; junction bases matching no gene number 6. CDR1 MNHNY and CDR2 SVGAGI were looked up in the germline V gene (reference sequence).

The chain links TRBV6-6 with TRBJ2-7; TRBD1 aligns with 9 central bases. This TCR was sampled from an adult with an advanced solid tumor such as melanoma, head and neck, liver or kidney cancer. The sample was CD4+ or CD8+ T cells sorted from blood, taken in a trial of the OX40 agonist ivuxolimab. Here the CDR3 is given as CASSSDRGKNEQYF. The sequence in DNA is TGTGCCAGCAGTTCGGACAGGGGAAAAAACGAGCAGTACTTC.